These 5 T cell receptor beta chains were all obtained from the same sample, sequenced in a study of blood T cell repertoires in COVID-19. Data came from immunoSEQ multiplex PCR; TCRdb stores just in-frame clones and leaves some out. The data show some 57,000 clones, 82% seen once. The sequenced material came from peripheral blood. The receptors here all came from a man of 80 years or more with COVID-19, enrolled during active disease.

This clone turned up a few times. J is TRBJ1-4 and V is TRBV25-1, with D perhaps matching TRBD1 (5 bases). This CDR3 has 15 residues. V was clipped by 3 bases and J by 5 bases, with 13 bases between them. The germline gives CDR1 MGHDK, CDR2 SYGVNS. The CDR3 region is CASSDWAGSNEKLFF. In nucleotides, the CDR3 is TGTGCCAGCAGTGACTGGGCAGGGTCAAATGAAAAACTGTTTTTT.

J is TRBJ2-5 and V is TRBV19; tentatively, D is TRBD1 (6 bases). Trimming took 5 bases from V and 0 from J, leaving 16 bases between them. The CDR3 is 16 amino acids. Germline V gene lookup returns CDR1 LNHDA and CDR2 SQIVND (reference sequence). CDR3 coding DNA: TGTGCCAGTAGTGAGGCGGGTAGGGGGTACCAAGAGACCCAGTACTTC. It encodes CASSEAGRGYQETQYF.

This clone was counted many times. The chain recombines TRBV10-1 with TRBJ2-2, with TRBD1 matching over 7 bases. The V segment lost 2 bases and the J segment 3 bases; nucleotides outside the gene matches: 0. Germline values: CDR1 WNHNN, CDR2 SYGVQD (reference sequence). This CDR3 spans 14 amino acids. The CDR3 sequence is CASSEGQDTGELFF. The CDR3 bases are TGCGCCAGCAGTGAGGGACAGGACACCGGGGAGCTGTTTTTT.

The V gene is TRBV28, the J gene TRBJ1-1, with 8 bases matching TRBD1. This CDR3 has 15 amino acids. Germline assignment: CDR1 MDHEN and CDR2 SYDVKM. The ends lost 7 bases at V and 3 bases at J; junction bases unmatched: 10. Here the CDR3 reads CASTSPGTGDTEAFF. CDR3 coding DNA: TGTGCCAGCACCTCGCCAGGGACAGGTGACACTGAAGCTTTCTTT.

The J gene is TRBJ1-5, the V gene TRBV20-1, with D hard to call. The germline gives CDR1 DFQATT, CDR2 SNEGSKA (reference sequence). The CDR3 runs to 13 residues. Trimming took 3 bases from V and 2 from J, leaving 8 bases between them. CDR3 in amino acids: CSASDGGNQPQHF. The CDR3 bases are TGCAGTGCTAGTGACGGTGGCAATCAGCCCCAGCATTTT.